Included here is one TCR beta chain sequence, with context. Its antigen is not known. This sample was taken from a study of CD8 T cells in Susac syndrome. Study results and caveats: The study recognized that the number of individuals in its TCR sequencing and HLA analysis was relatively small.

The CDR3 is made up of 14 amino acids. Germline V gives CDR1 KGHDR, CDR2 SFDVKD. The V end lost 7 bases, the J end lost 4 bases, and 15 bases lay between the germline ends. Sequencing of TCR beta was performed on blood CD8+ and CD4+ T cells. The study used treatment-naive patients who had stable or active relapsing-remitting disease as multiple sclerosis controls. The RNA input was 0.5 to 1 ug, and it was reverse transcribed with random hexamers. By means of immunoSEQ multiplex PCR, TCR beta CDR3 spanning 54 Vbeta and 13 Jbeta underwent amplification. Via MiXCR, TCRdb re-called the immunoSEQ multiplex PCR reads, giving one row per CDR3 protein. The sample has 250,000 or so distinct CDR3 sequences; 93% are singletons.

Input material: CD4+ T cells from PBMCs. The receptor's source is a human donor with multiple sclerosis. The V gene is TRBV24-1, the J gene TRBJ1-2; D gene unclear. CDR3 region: CATRPGPTPYGYTF. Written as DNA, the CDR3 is TGTGCCACCAGACCCGGCCCAACTCCCTATGGCTACACCTTC.